This T cell receptor beta chain was sequenced in a study of neoadjuvant anti-PD-1 for oral cavity cancer. The wider study: Most patients had three to four biweekly doses of 3 mg/kg nivolumab before resection.

With 4 bases removed from V and 0 bases from J, the gap between germline ends came to 11 bases. From germline, CDR1 is MNHEY and CDR2 SMNVEV (reference sequence). The CDR3 is made up of 15 amino acids. The time point: after neoadjuvant nivolumab, at surgical resection. Patients were newly diagnosed with stage II-IVA oral cavity squamous cell carcinoma without prior systemic or radiation treatment. The patients had HPV-negative, locally advanced oral cavity squamous cell carcinoma. TCRdb's table, derived via immunoSEQ multiplex PCR, lists solely in-frame clones and lacks some. This table holds 8,000 to 10,000 clones, 61% found once.

The chain carries TRBV27 and TRBJ2-3; no clear D. The TCR comes from a person aged 35-80 years with oral cavity squamous cell carcinoma. Sample: PBMCs, taken after nivolumab (anti-PD-1) treatment. The CDR3 DNA sequence: TGTGCCAGCAGTTCATGGACGAGAAGCACAGATACGCAGTATTTT. Protein sequence: CASSSWTRSTDTQYF.